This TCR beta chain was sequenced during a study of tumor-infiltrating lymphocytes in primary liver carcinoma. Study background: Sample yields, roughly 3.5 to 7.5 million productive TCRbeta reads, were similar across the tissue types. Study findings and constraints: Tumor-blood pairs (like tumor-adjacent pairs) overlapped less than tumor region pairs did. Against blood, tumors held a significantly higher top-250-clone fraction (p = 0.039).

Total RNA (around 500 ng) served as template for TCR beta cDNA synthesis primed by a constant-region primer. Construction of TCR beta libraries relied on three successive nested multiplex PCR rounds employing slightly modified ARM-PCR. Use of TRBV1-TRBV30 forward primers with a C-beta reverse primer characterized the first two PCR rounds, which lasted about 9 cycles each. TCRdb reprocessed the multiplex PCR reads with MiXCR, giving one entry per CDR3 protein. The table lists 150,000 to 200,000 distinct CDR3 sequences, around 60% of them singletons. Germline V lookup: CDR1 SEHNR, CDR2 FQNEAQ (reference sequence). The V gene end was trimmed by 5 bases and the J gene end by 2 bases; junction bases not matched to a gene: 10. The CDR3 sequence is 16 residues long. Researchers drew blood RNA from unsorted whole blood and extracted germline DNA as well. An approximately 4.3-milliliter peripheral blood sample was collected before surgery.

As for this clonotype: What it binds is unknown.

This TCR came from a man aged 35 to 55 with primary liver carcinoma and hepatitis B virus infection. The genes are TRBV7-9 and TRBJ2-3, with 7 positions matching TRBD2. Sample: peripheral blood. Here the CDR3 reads CASSPPGLITTDTQYF. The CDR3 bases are TGTGCCAGCAGCCCTCCGGGACTAATTACCACAGATACGCAGTATTTT.